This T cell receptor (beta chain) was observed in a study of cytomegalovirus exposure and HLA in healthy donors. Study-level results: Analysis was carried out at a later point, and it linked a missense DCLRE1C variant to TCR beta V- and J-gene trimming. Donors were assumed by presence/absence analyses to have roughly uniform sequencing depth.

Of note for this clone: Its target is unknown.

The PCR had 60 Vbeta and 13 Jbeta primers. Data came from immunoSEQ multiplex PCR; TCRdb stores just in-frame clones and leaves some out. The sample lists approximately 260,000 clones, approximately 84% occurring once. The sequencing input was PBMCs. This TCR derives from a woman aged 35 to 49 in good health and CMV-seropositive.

CDR3: CASSLDGGSGNTIYF. The CDR3 DNA reads as TGTGCCAGCAGCTTAGACGGGGGCTCTGGAAACACCATATATTTT. The V call is TRBV7-8, the J call TRBJ1-3, with D maybe TRBD1 (5 bases). This CDR3 has 15 amino acids. V shed 1 base and J shed 0 bases, with 7 bases lying between them. Germline values: CDR1 SGHVS, CDR2 FQNEAQ. The whole variable domain, remainder taken from reference TRBV7-8 and TRBJ1-3, is GAGVSQSPRYKVAKRGQDVALRCDPISGHVSLFWYQQALGQGPEFLTYFQNEAQLDKSGLPSDRFFAERPEGSVSTLKIQRTQQEDSAVYLCASSLDGGSGNTIYFGEGSWLTVV.